A selection of T cell receptor beta chains follows, all from one sample in a study of blood T cell repertoires in COVID-19. The method was immunoSEQ multiplex PCR; TCRdb's version includes in-frame clones alone and lacks a portion of them. Here the sample spans about 190,000 clones, approximately 80% being singletons. The sample comprised peripheral blood. The origin of the receptors is a man aged 45 to 65 who had recovered from COVID-19. CDR3s include the opening cysteine and the closing phenylalanine or tryptophan. D genes are given only for firm matches. Not all rows give a size; the values are once, few, many and, for expanded clones, a class.

j_call d_call clone_size v_call cdr3_length cdr3_nt cdr3_aa
TRBJ2-7 TRBD1 NA TRBV6-5 15 TGTGCCAGCAGCTGGACAGGGGGCCCTTCGTACGAGCAGTACTTC CASSWTGGPSYEQYF
TRBJ1-5 NA NA TRBV6-2/TRBV6-3 14 TGTGCCAGCAGTTACCTAGGCGGCAATCAGCCCCAGCATTTT CASSYLGGNQPQHF
TRBJ2-1 TRBD2 NA TRBV6-6 15 TGTGCCAGCAGTCGGACTAGCGGGACCGGGTTTGAGCAGTTCTTC CASSRTSGTGFEQFF
TRBJ1-2 NA few TRBV15 15 TGTGCCACCAGCAGACGAAGTGGCAGGGTAGATGGCTACACCTTC CATSRRSGRVDGYTF
TRBJ2-7 TRBD1 NA TRBV19 15 TGTGCCAGTAGTCCAGGACAGGGGTTCTCCTACGAGCAGTACTTC CASSPGQGFSYEQYF
TRBJ2-7 TRBD2 NA TRBV9 17 TGTGCCAGCAGCGGACTAGCGGGAGGTCCTTACCTCTACGAGCAGTACTTC CASSGLAGGPYLYEQYF
TRBJ2-5 NA NA TRBV5-1 13 TGCGCCAGCAGCTCGACAGTACAAGAGACCCAGTACTTC CASSSTVQETQYF
TRBJ1-1 TRBD1 NA TRBV29-1 14 TGCAGCGTGGACCCGGGACAGAAGAACACTGAAGCTTTCTTT CSVDPGQKNTEAFF
TRBJ2-3 NA NA TRBV9 16 TGTGCCAGCAGCGTAGGGGGAGAAGAAAGCACAGATACGCAGTATTTT CASSVGGEESTDTQYF
TRBJ2-2 TRBD2 few TRBV10-3 17 TGTGCCGCCTCAGGACTAGCGGGAGGACGGAGCACCGGGGAGCTGTTTTTT CAASGLAGGRSTGELFF
TRBJ2-5 NA NA TRBV5-4 15 TGTGCCAGCAGCGGGGGCGGGGGAACCCAAGAGACCCAGTACTTC CASSGGGGTQETQYF
TRBJ2-7 NA NA TRBV25-1 14 TGTGCCAGCAGTGAAACGAACAGAGCCTACGAGCAGTACTTC CASSETNRAYEQYF
TRBJ2-7 NA NA TRBV7-6 14 TGTGCCAGCAGCGTAGCAAGGGATAGCGGCCAACAGTACTTC CASSVARDSGQQYF
TRBJ2-5 TRBD2 NA TRBV2 14 TGTGCCAGCAGAGGGCTAGCGGGACAAGAGACCCAGTACTTC CASRGLAGQETQYF
TRBJ1-6 TRBD1 NA TRBV5-1 17 TGCGCCAGCAGCTTGGAAAGGGGGGACAGGCGGAATTCACCCCTCCACTTT CASSLERGDRRNSPLHF
TRBJ1-6 NA NA TRBV5-4 16 TGTGCCAGCAGCTTGGTTGGGACTGGACTTAATTCACCCCTCCACTTT CASSLVGTGLNSPLHF
TRBJ2-7 TRBD1 NA TRBV19 15 TGTGCCAGTAGTCCACGACAGGGGGCGAACTACGAGCAGTACTTC CASSPRQGANYEQYF
TRBJ2-7 TRBD2 NA TRBV2 13 TGTGCCAGCAGTGCACTAGCGGGTTTAGTTCAGTACTTC CASSALAGLVQYF
TRBJ2-1 TRBD2 NA TRBV29-1 13 TGCAGCGTTGAAATTGCGGGAGGCAATGAGCAGTTCTTC CSVEIAGGNEQFF
TRBJ1-1 NA NA TRBV28 13 TGTGCCAGCAGGCAAAGCGTCGGGATACGGGCTTTCTTT CASRQSVGIRAFF
TRBJ2-3 NA NA TRBV5-3 14 TGTGCCAGAAGCTTTAAGGGGAGCACAGATACGCAGTATTTT CARSFKGSTDTQYF
TRBJ2-7 TRBD2 NA TRBV13 16 TGTGCCAGCAGCTCCCTCTTGGGAGGGAGCTCCTACGAGCAGTACTTC CASSSLLGGSSYEQYF
TRBJ1-2 TRBD1 NA TRBV3-1/TRBV3-2 15 TGTGCCAGCAGTACCGGGACAGGGTTCAACTATGGCTACACCTTC CASSTGTGFNYGYTF
TRBJ2-3 NA NA TRBV28 15 TGTGCCAGCAGGCCTTGGGGACAAGACACAGATACGCAGTATTTT CASRPWGQDTDTQYF
TRBJ1-1 TRBD1 NA TRBV29-1 13 TGCAGCGTCGGTACAGGGGGCCACACTGAAGCTTTCTTT CSVGTGGHTEAFF
TRBJ1-1 TRBD1 NA TRBV3-1/TRBV3-2 13 TGTGCCAGCAGCCGAGCCGGGACAGTTGAAGCTTTCTTT CASSRAGTVEAFF
TRBJ2-1 TRBD2 NA TRBV19 19 TGTGCCAGTAGTATTAGGTTGGATAGCGGGAGCAGAGTTTACAATGAGCAGTTCTTC CASSIRLDSGSRVYNEQFF
TRBJ2-1 NA NA TRBV7-9 13 TGTGCCAGCAGCGCGGGGATATACAATGAGCAGTTCTTC CASSAGIYNEQFF
TRBJ1-4 NA NA TRBV27 14 TGTGCCAGCAGTTTATACGGGTCTGATGAAAAACTGTTTTTT CASSLYGSDEKLFF
TRBJ1-3 NA NA TRBV6-5 15 TGTGCCAGCAGTTCCCTCGAAAGATCTAGAAACACCATATATTTT CASSSLERSRNTIYF
TRBJ2-7 TRBD2 NA TRBV2 16 TGTGCCAGCAGTGTGCCGGGACTAGCGGGAGTAAGCGAGCAGTACTTC CASSVPGLAGVSEQYF
TRBJ2-3 NA NA TRBV3-1/TRBV3-2 16 TGTGCCAGCAGCCGCTATCCCCGGGACTTACCAGATACGCAGTATTTT CASSRYPRDLPDTQYF
TRBJ2-1 TRBD2 NA TRBV19 14 TGTGCCAGTAGGGATTTAGCGGGAGTCACGCCGGAGTTCTTC CASRDLAGVTPEFF
TRBJ2-1 NA NA TRBV4-1 13 TGCGCCAGCAGCCAACTCTATTACAATGAGCAGTTCTTC CASSQLYYNEQFF
TRBJ1-2 TRBD1 NA TRBV10-3 15 TGTGCCATCAGTGAGACGGGGGACAGGGATCATGGCTACACCTTC CAISETGDRDHGYTF
TRBJ2-7 NA NA TRBV7-2 14 TGTGCCAGCAGCCCAGCCACGGGGTCCTACGAGCAGTACTTC CASSPATGSYEQYF
TRBJ2-7 NA once TRBV4-3 14 TGCGCCAGCAGCCAAGAACAACAGGTCTACGAGCAGTACTTC CASSQEQQVYEQYF
TRBJ2-3 TRBD2 NA TRBV7-9 15 TGTGCCAGCAGTCCTAGCGGGAGTATAACAGATACGCAGTATTTT CASSPSGSITDTQYF
TRBJ2-1 NA few TRBV9 16 TGTGCCAGCAGCCCAGGTGGGCTGCCGGGGATCGGTGAGCAGTTCTTC CASSPGGLPGIGEQFF
TRBJ2-3 NA NA TRBV27 13 TGTGCCAGCAGTTCGGACTGGAGAGATACGCAGTATTTT CASSSDWRDTQYF
TRBJ1-1 NA NA TRBV10-3 14 TGTGCCATCACAGGACCCGGGAGAGGTACTGAAGCTTTCTTT CAITGPGRGTEAFF
TRBJ2-4 TRBD1 NA TRBV9 14 TGTGCCACCAGCCTGAACAGGGGTCGGAACATTCAGTACTTC CATSLNRGRNIQYF
TRBJ2-4 NA NA TRBV10-1 13 TGCGCCAGCAGTGAGGATTCGGGAGACATTCAGTACTTC CASSEDSGDIQYF
TRBJ2-7 TRBD2 NA TRBV19 14 TGTGCCAGTAGTATAATAGCGGGAGGCCACGAGCAGTACTTC CASSIIAGGHEQYF
TRBJ2-3 TRBD2 few TRBV7-9 16 TGTGCCAGCAGCTTAGGGTTATCGGGACTAATGGATACGCAGTATTTT CASSLGLSGLMDTQYF
TRBJ1-2 TRBD1 NA TRBV7-2 16 TGTGCCAGCAGCTTAGCGAGGGGGCCATCCGTTTATGGCTACACCTTC CASSLARGPSVYGYTF
TRBJ1-6 NA few TRBV9 16 TGTGCCAGCAGGAGGGACATTAGCTCCTATAATTCACCCCTCCACTTT CASRRDISSYNSPLHF
TRBJ1-1 NA NA TRBV7-3 14 TGTGCCAGCAGCCTGGGTATTGCGGCGGCTGAAGCTTTCTTT CASSLGIAAAEAFF
TRBJ1-2 TRBD1 NA TRBV4-3 15 TGCGCCAGCAGCCAGGGACAGCTCTCTAACTATGGCTACACCTTC CASSQGQLSNYGYTF
TRBJ2-2 NA once TRBV11-2 16 TGTGCCAGCAGCGCACTAACTACAGGGAATGCCGGGGAGCTGTTTTTT CASSALTTGNAGELFF
TRBJ2-3 TRBD1 NA TRBV11-1 13 TGTGCCAGCACCCGGGACAGCTCAGATACGCAGTATTTT CASTRDSSDTQYF
TRBJ1-4 TRBD1 NA TRBV5-1 16 TGCGCCAGCAGCGGAGAACCGGGACAGGGTAATGAAAAACTGTTTTTT CASSGEPGQGNEKLFF
TRBJ2-3 NA NA TRBV11-2 15 TGTGCCAGCAGCTTAGTGGCTAGCCTCACAGATACGCAGTATTTT CASSLVASLTDTQYF